Listed here are 11 T cell receptor beta chains from one sample, sequenced in a study of blood T cells in healthy people across ages (dated by TCRdb to 2015 to 2017). Receptor libraries were prepared by 5' RACE. Sequencing took place on an Illumina HiSeq 2500. A second about 6 to 11 cycle PCR used a sample-barcoded 5' primer and a J-beta primer mix. Through fastp at Q25 and MiXCR, TCRdb rebuilt clones from the public reads, retaining in-frame beta chains. Each entry merges the rows of one CDR3 protein and shows their most common DNA and genes. The sample includes roughly 1,500,000 distinct CDR3 sequences, with 30% to 40% observed a single time. Clones ranked in the top ten supply approximately 10% of the sample. The sample was blood. Receptor source: a woman aged 25 to 39 in good health.

The CDR3 DNA reads TGTGCCAGCAGCCGGGTAGGAGGCCTGTACAATGAGCAGTTCTTC. Its translation is CASSRVGGLYNEQFF. The gene calls are TRBV6-5 and TRBJ2-1, with D tentatively TRBD2 (5 bases). Trimming took off 6 bases at V and 4 bases at J, with 16 bases between the two ends. The CDR3 loop spans 15 amino acids. Germline CDR1 reads MNHEY; CDR2 reads SVGAGI.

The chain recombines TRBV3-1 with TRBJ1-2; a weak D match, TRBD1 (6 bases). The CDR3 loop spans 15 amino acids. The germline V gene has CDR1 LGHDT and CDR2 YNNKEL (reference sequence). V was pared by 2 bases and J by 1 base, with 11 bases between. CDR3 loop: CASSQTGTDNYGYTF. The CDR3 nucleotides read TGTGCCAGCAGCCAAACAGGGACGGATAACTATGGCTACACCTTC.

For this clonotype: One end of the junction is discordant with germline, which a read error may explain. This rearrangement joins TRBV25-1 to TRBJ2-7; TRBD1 aligns across 9 bases. CDR1 is MGHDK, CDR2 SYGVNS, per germline. This CDR3 spans 15 amino acids. This CDR3 is CVSSGYRGPACEQYF. CDR3 sequence (DNA): TGTGTCAGCAGTGGTTACAGGGGGCCCGCCTGCGAGCAGTACTTC.

This clonotype was detected a few times. V gene TRBV7-3 combines with J gene TRBJ2-6; no firm D call. Per germline, CDR1 SGHTA and CDR2 FQGTGA. This CDR3 has 15 amino acids. The germline V and J ends were trimmed by 5 bases and 1 base, with 9 bases remaining between them. This CDR3 is CASSASTSGANVLTF. The CDR3 region has the DNA TGTGCCAGCAGCGCCTCGACTTCTGGGGCCAACGTCCTGACTTTC.

The chain couples TRBV20-1 to TRBJ1-2, with D unresolved. Germline V gene lookup returns CDR1 DFQATT and CDR2 SNEGSKA (reference sequence). The CDR3 is 12 residues long. The V end lost 3 bases, the J end lost 7 bases, and 12 bases lay between the germline ends. The CDR3 is CSASVSNSGYTF. DNA for the CDR3: TGCAGTGCTAGTGTTTCAAATAGTGGCTACACCTTC.

The chain couples TRBV3-1 to TRBJ2-2; tentatively, D is TRBD2 (5 bases). The CDR3 totals 17 residues. Germline CDR1 and CDR2: LGHDT and YNNKEL (reference sequence). V was shortened by 0 bases and J by 3 bases, with 14 bases between the two germline ends. The CDR3 here is CASSQDRASWHTGELFF. The CDR3, as DNA: TGTGCCAGCAGCCAAGATCGCGCTAGCTGGCACACCGGGGAGCTGTTTTTT.

The chain is built from TRBV10-2 and TRBJ2-7, with 7 nucleotides matching TRBD2. The germline V gene has CDR1 WSHSY and CDR2 SAAADI. The V gene end was trimmed by 6 bases and the J gene end by 1 base; junction bases not matched to a gene: 27. There are 21 residues in the CDR3. The CDR3 sequence is CASRKTGLLTLENSQSYEQYF. CDR3 bases: TGCGCCAGCAGAAAAACGGGACTACTAACTTTAGAAAACTCCCAATCCTACGAGCAGTACTTC.

This chain joins TRBV20-1 and TRBJ2-3; no clear D. Germline V gene data show CDR1 as DFQATT and CDR2 as SNEGSKA (reference sequence). The CDR3 consists of 13 residues. This CDR3 reads CGGRKSSTDTQYF. The CDR3 DNA reads as TGCGGTGGTAGGAAATCTAGCACAGATACGCAGTATTTT.

This clonotype appeared many times. The CDR3 is CASSLGEGGYTF. The CDR3 DNA follows: TGTGCCAGCAGCCTAGGGGAGGGCGGCTACACCTTC. The chain is built from TRBV12-3 or TRBV12-4 and TRBJ1-2, with D perhaps TRBD1 (5 bases). CDR3 length equals 12 residues. Trimming cost V 6 bases and J 8 bases, with 13 bases left between them.

This clonotype was seen a single time. The gene calls are TRBV3-1 and TRBJ2-1; D remains unclear. Per the germline V gene, CDR1 is LGHDT and CDR2 is YNNKEL (reference sequence). The V end lost 2 bases, the J end lost 0 bases, and 5 bases lay between the germline ends. The CDR3 runs 14 residues. The CDR3 loop reads CASSQYSSYNEQFF. DNA of the CDR3: TGTGCCAGCAGCCAATACAGCTCCTACAATGAGCAGTTCTTC.

CDR3 sequence reads: CATTPVSRGREKLFF. The CDR3 coding sequence is TGTGCCACCACGCCGGTCAGCAGGGGTCGGGAAAAACTGTTTTTT. The chain is built from TRBV6-5 and TRBJ1-4; possible D gene TRBD1, 6 bases. The CDR3 loop spans 15 amino acids. V was cut by 10 bases and J by 8 bases, with 23 bases left in between. Germline V gene sequence: CDR1 MNHEY, CDR2 SVGAGI.